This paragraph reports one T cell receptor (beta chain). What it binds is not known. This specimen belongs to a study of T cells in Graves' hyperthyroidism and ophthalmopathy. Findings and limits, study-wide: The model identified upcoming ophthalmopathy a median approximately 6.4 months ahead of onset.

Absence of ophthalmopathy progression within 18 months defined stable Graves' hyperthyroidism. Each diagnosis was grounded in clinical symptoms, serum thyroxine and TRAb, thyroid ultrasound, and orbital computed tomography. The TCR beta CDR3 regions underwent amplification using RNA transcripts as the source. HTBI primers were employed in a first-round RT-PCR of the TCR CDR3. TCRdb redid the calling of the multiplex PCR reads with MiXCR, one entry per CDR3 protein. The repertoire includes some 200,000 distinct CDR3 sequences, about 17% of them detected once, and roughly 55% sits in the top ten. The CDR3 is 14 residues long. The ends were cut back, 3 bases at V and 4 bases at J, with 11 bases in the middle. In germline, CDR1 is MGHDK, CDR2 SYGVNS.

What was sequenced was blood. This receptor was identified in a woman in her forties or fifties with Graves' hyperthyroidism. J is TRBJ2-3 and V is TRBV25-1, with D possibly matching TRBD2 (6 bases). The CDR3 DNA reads TGTGCCAGCAGTGACGGGAGTCGCTCAGATACGCAGTATTTT. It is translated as CASSDGSRSDTQYF.